This entry describes one T cell receptor (beta chain). This sample is part of a study of Graves' ophthalmopathy and Graves' hyperthyroidism. CDR1 is SGHRS and CDR2 is YFSETQ in the germline V gene. V gave up 8 bases and J gave up 4 bases; unmatched junction bases: 5. The CDR3 contains 12 residues. RNA transcripts were the source from which TCR beta CDR3 regions were amplified. Second-round multiplex PCR came after first-round RT-PCR with HTBI primers. TCRdb used MiXCR to reprocess the multiplex PCR reads, holding one entry per CDR3 protein. The sample contains over a million distinct CDR3 sequences, roughly two fifths of which appear only once.

The chain uses TRBV5-1 and TRBJ2-7, with 8 bases lining up with TRBD2. The receptor was derived from an adult man with Graves' hyperthyroidism. The specimen was peripheral blood or thyroid tissue (not recorded which). The CDR3 DNA follows: TGCGCCAGGGGACTAGGAGGATACGAGCAGTACTTC. It yields the protein CARGLGGYEQYF.